This T cell receptor beta chain comes out of a study of blood T cell repertoires in COVID-19. Study-level background: Samples came from the United States, Italy and Spain, spanning acute and convalescent COVID-19.

As processed by the authors: Counts of nucleated cells, estimated from reference gene primer amplification, were obtained. Sequencing used immunoSEQ multiplex PCR; TCRdb keeps in-frame clones, though not all of them. D and trimming were read from the DNA, whereas the V and J calls and clone size are those reported in that table. The table has about 150,000 clones, around 84% seen once. This clone was recorded only once. CDR1 KGHSH and CDR2 LQKENI come from the germline V gene. There are 13 residues in the CDR3. V lost 3 bases to trimming and J lost 2 bases, with 7 bases between them. Material: peripheral blood. This rearrangement joins TRBV18 to TRBJ2-5; D might be TRBD1 (5 bases). The TCR sequence derives from a woman in her 50s with acute or convalescent COVID-19. CDR3 nucleotides: TGTGCCAGCTCACCGGGGCAACAAGAGACCCAGTACTTC. Its translation is CASSPGQQETQYF.